A single sample is the source of the 17 T cell receptor beta chains below, sequenced in a study of blood T cell repertoires in COVID-19. Measured with immunoSEQ multiplex PCR; TCRdb has only the in-frame clones, and not every one. The table has approximately 90,000 clones, approximately 80% seen once. Source material: peripheral blood. These TCRs come from a man between 60 and 75 years old with acute or convalescent COVID-19.

The chain has TRBV5-1 and TRBJ1-2; maybe TRBD1 (5 bases). Germline-derived CDR1 and CDR2 are SGHRS and YFSETQ. Between the trimmed V and J ends, which lost 3 bases and 6 bases, there was a span of 18 bases. CDR3 length: 15 amino acids. The CDR3 here is CASSSHGGLADGYTF. DNA of the CDR3: TGCGCCAGCAGCTCTCACGGGGGGTTGGCGGATGGCTACACCTTC.

J is TRBJ2-1 and V is TRBV27; 9 bases agree with TRBD1. In germline, CDR1 is MNHEY, CDR2 SMNVEV (reference sequence). Trimming at V came to 4 bases and at J to 9 bases, leaving 10 bases not matched to a gene. The CDR3 sequence is 15 residues long. The CDR3 DNA sequence: TGTGCCAGCAGTTCCTTCGGGACAGGGCCGGTTGAGCAGTTCTTC. Amino acid sequence: CASSSFGTGPVEQFF.

CDR3 sequence reads: CASSRWWQGATDTQYF. The CDR3 DNA sequence: TGTGCCAGTAGTAGATGGTGGCAGGGGGCCACAGATACGCAGTATTTT. The chain combines TRBV19 with TRBJ2-3; 8 bases map to TRBD1. CDR1 and CDR2 (germline): LNHDA, SQIVND (reference sequence). Trimming cost V 4 bases and J 2 bases; bases outside gene matches: 8. This CDR3 comprises 16 residues.

The gene calls are TRBV5-1 and TRBJ1-2, with D perhaps matching TRBD1 (6 bases). CDR1 and CDR2 from the germline V gene are SGHRS and YFSETQ. Deletions cut 4 bases from V and 0 bases from J, with 19 bases between. This CDR3 has 17 amino acids. CDR3 loop: CASSGGHTKPANYGYTF. CDR3 in DNA: TGCGCCAGCAGCGGGGGACATACGAAACCAGCTAACTATGGCTACACCTTC.

The rearrangement links TRBV4-3 to TRBJ2-1; 7 bases are shared with TRBD1. The length of the CDR3 is 16 residues. J gave up 7 bases and V 1 base, and 10 bases lay outside the gene matches. Germline V gives CDR1 LGHNA, CDR2 YSLEER. DNA of the CDR3: TGCGCCAGCAGCCAAGCTGGGGGACAGTTTTTTAATGAGCAGTTCTTC. The encoded protein is CASSQAGGQFFNEQFF.

The chain employs TRBV28 and TRBJ2-7; 7 bases map to TRBD1. Losses at the gene ends were 5 bases for V and 4 bases for J; bases not matched to a gene: 11. CDR3 length: 15 residues. Germline V gene lookup returns CDR1 MDHEN and CDR2 SYDVKM. For the CDR3, the DNA is TGTGCCAGCAGTCACCCCGGGACAGACCTTTACGAGCAGTACGTC. It is translated as CASSHPGTDLYEQYV.

The chain joins TRBV27 to TRBJ1-5, with D maybe TRBD1 (6 bases). V lost 4 bases and J 4 bases, leaving 14 bases between the germline ends. CDR1 is MNHEY, CDR2 SMNVEV, per germline (reference sequence). The CDR3 is 15 amino acids. The CDR3 is CASSSYRERNQPQHF. The CDR3 nucleotides are TGTGCCAGCAGTTCCTACAGGGAACGGAATCAGCCCCAGCATTTT.

V usage is TRBV5-1 and J usage is TRBJ1-2; 10 nucleotides agree with TRBD1. The germline gives CDR1 SGHRS, CDR2 YFSETQ. V was clipped by 0 bases and J by 4 bases; unmatched bases: 3. This CDR3 spans 15 amino acids. CDR3 nucleotide sequence: TGCGCCAGCAGCTTGGGGACAGGGGGGGCCTATGGCTACACCTTC. Its protein product is CASSLGTGGAYGYTF. The full variable domain, rest sourced from reference TRBV5-1 and TRBJ1-2, is KAGVTQTPRYLIKTRGQQVTLSCSPISGHRSVSWYQQTPGQGLQFLFEYFSETQRNKGNFPGRFSGRQFSNSRSEMNVSTLELGDSALYLCASSLGTGGAYGYTFGSGTRLTVV.

The V and J genes are TRBV11-2 and TRBJ1-2; D unclear. Germline V gene data show CDR1 as SGHAT and CDR2 as FQNNGV. V lost 5 bases and J 2 bases, leaving 27 bases between the germline ends. CDR3 length: 19 amino acids. CDR3 sequence: CASSLPPGSSLFKNYGYTF. DNA of the CDR3: TGTGCCAGCAGCCTCCCCCCCGGGTCCTCACTGTTTAAGAACTATGGCTACACCTTC.

The chain uses TRBV3-1 (or the pseudogene TRBV3-2) and TRBJ2-1; 7 positions match TRBD2. Trimming cost V 5 bases and J 15 bases; bases outside gene matches: 10. CDR3 length: 12 residues. CDR1 is LGHDT and CDR2 is YNNKEL in the germline V gene (reference sequence). The DNA for the CDR3 is TGTGCCAGCAGCTCACTCGGGCGGGGGTGGTTCTTC. Its translation is CASSSLGRGWFF.

This clone turned up a few times. The rearrangement uses TRBV4-1 and TRBJ2-2; D not resolved. The CDR3 spans 14 residues. CDR1 is MGHRA, CDR2 YSYEKL, per germline. Trimming took off 1 base at V and 1 base at J, with 4 bases between the two ends. CDR3 coding DNA: TGCGCCAGCAGCCAAGCCGGGAACACCGGGGAGCTGTTTTTT. It translates to CASSQAGNTGELFF.

The chain is built from TRBV9 and TRBJ1-3; a possible D gene is TRBD1 (5 bases). The CDR3 is made up of 15 amino acids. V was cut by 3 bases and J by 5 bases, with 15 bases left in between. CDR1 SGDLS and CDR2 YYNGEE come from the germline V gene. CDR3 DNA sequence: TGTGCCAGCAGCGCAACTCAGGGCGAAAGAAACACCATATATTTT. This gives the protein CASSATQGERNTIYF.

The V gene is TRBV27, the J gene TRBJ1-6; D is undetermined. V dropped 3 bases and J dropped 4 bases, with 10 bases sitting between them. Germline CDR1 MNHEY, CDR2 SMNVEV (reference sequence). This CDR3 region has 15 residues. The CDR3 region is CASSFKRRYNSPLHF. The CDR3, as DNA: TGTGCCAGCAGTTTCAAGAGGCGGTATAATTCACCCCTCCACTTT.

The chain links TRBV12-5 to TRBJ2-7; the D gene is possibly TRBD1 (8 bases). The CDR3 has 14 residues. Germline V lookup: CDR1 LGHNT, CDR2 FRNRAP. The ends were cut back, 6 bases at V and 3 bases at J, with 15 bases in the middle. CDR3 DNA: TGTGCTAGTGGCACAACAGGGGGGGTCTACGAGCAGTACTTC. This sequence encodes CASGTTGGVYEQYF.

The J gene is TRBJ1-2, the V gene TRBV28, with D perhaps TRBD1 (5 bases). The CDR3 is made up of 14 amino acids. Germline CDR1 and CDR2: MDHEN and SYDVKM. V was cut by 5 bases and J by 5 bases, with 15 bases left in between. The CDR3 protein is CASSRVGQLYGYTF. CDR3 coding DNA: TGTGCCAGCAGTCGGGTGGGGCAGCTTTATGGCTACACCTTC.

The CDR3 protein is CASSLTGAGANVLTF. The DNA of the CDR3 is TGCGCCAGCAGCTTAACAGGGGCTGGGGCCAACGTCCTGACTTTC. The V and J genes are TRBV4-3 and TRBJ2-6; 7 bases are a match to TRBD1. V gave up 5 bases and J gave up 2 bases; unmatched junction bases: 3. Germline values: CDR1 LGHNA, CDR2 YSLEER. CDR3 length equals 15 residues.

The chain links TRBV2 to TRBJ1-2, with unresolved D. CDR3 length equals 14 residues. Trimming cost V 4 bases and J 1 base, with 10 bases left between them. Germline lookup yields CDR1 SNHLY and CDR2 FYNNEI. This chain's CDR3 is CASSADTLNYGYTF. CDR3 bases: TGTGCCAGCAGTGCAGACACCCTTAACTATGGCTACACCTTC.